The 12 T cell receptor beta chains below come from one sample, sequenced in a study of blood T cells in healthy people across ages. For the second PCR, which ran for 7 to 11 cycles, a sample-barcoded 5' primer and a J-beta primer mix were used. Each CDR3 protein gets one entry after TCRdb re-called the 5' RACE reads with MiXCR. The profile shows about 630,000 distinct CDR3 sequences, roughly 21% of them singletons. Sequences were obtained from blood. The receptors come from a man aged 70-80 years in good health.

This clonotype was seen only a few times. This chain joins TRBV11-1 and TRBJ2-3; 12 bases are shared with TRBD2. Germline V CDR1 and CDR2: SGHAT, FQDESV (reference sequence). V lost 3 bases to trimming and J lost 6 bases; unmatched junction nucleotides: 7. There are 16 residues in the CDR3. CDR3 sequence: CASSFLTSGGMDTQYF. DNA for the CDR3: TGTGCCAGCAGCTTCCTGACTAGCGGGGGCATGGATACGCAGTATTTT.

The gene calls are TRBV7-9 and TRBJ2-3, with a weak D call TRBD2 (6 bases). Trimming took 11 bases from V and 2 from J, leaving 11 bases between them. Germline assignment: CDR1 SEHNR and CDR2 FQNEAQ (reference sequence). The CDR3 has 12 amino acids. CDR3 DNA: TGTGCCTCGGGCGGGACCACAGATACGCAGTATTTT. Translating it yields CASGGTTDTQYF.

This clonotype was seen only a few times. The chain combines TRBV6-5 with TRBJ2-7; D might be TRBD1 (6 bases). The V gene's germline CDR1 is MNHEY and CDR2 SVGAGI. This CDR3 contains 14 residues. Trimming pared 5 bases from V and 0 bases from J, leaving 11 bases between. In DNA, the CDR3 is TGTGCCAGCAGTCAAGGGGACAACTCCTACGAGCAGTACTTC. It specifies CASSQGDNSYEQYF.

The sample holds a few counts of this clonotype. The chain combines TRBV4-1 with TRBJ2-5, with D unresolved. Judging by the DNA end, TRBJ2-1 fits better; the J call may be wrong. The CDR3 is 14 residues long. Germline lookup yields CDR1 MGHRA and CDR2 YSYEKL. The DNA of the CDR3 is TGCGCCAGCAGCCAAGACGCGGCACGCAATGAGCAGTTCTTC. Protein product: CASSQDAARNEQFF.

The chain carries TRBV10-3 and TRBJ2-5; 8 bases are a match to TRBD2. The end of the DNA aligns better with TRBJ2-1, so the J call may be wrong. The CDR3 is 14 residues long. Per the germline V gene, CDR1 is ENHRY and CDR2 is SYGVKD. The CDR3 sequence is CAISGQLAENEQFF. DNA for the CDR3: TGTGCCATCAGTGGGCAACTAGCGGAAAATGAGCAGTTCTTC.

The J gene is TRBJ2-5, the V gene TRBV11-3; 12 bases match TRBD2. V shed 5 bases, J shed 4 bases, and the junction held 8 bases outside the gene matches. This CDR3 has 16 residues. CDR1 and CDR2 from the germline V gene are SGHNT and YENEEA. The CDR3 bases are TGTGCCAGCAGCGCCCGGACTAGCGGGGAGGGAGAGACCCAGTACTTC. It specifies CASSARTSGEGETQYF. The variable domain in full, completed from reference TRBV11-3 and TRBJ2-5, reads EAGVVQSPRYKIIEKKQPVAFWCNPISGHNTLYWYLQNLGQGPELLIRYENEEAVDDSQLPKDRFSAERLKGVDSTLKIQPAELGDSAVYLCASSARTSGEGETQYFGPGTRLLVL.

The chain employs TRBV6-6 and TRBJ2-3, with a tentative D call TRBD2 (6 bases). This CDR3 region has 16 residues. V was pared by 5 bases and J by 1 base, with 16 bases between. Per germline, CDR1 MNHNY and CDR2 SVGAGI (reference sequence). CDR3 coding DNA: TGTGCCAGCAGTCATGGGGACTCTCCCCGCACAGATACGCAGTATTTT. Amino acid sequence: CASSHGDSPRTDTQYF.

At least ten counts were recorded for this clonotype. This sequence joins TRBV2 and TRBJ2-1, with D maybe TRBD2 (5 bases). Germline V gene lookup returns CDR1 SNHLY and CDR2 FYNNEI. Trimming left V 8 bases short and J 0 bases short, with 14 bases between. The CDR3 runs 15 residues. CDR3 DNA sequence: TGTGCCAGCTCTGCTGCGGGCACCTCCTACAATGAGCAGTTCTTC. This codes for CASSAAGTSYNEQFF.

J is TRBJ2-5 and V is TRBV14; maybe TRBD2 (6 bases). Germline assignment: CDR1 SGHDN and CDR2 FVKESK. The CDR3 totals 14 residues. With 6 bases removed from V and 7 bases from J, the gap between germline ends came to 18 bases. CDR3 sequence: CASRRLVGPGTQYF. In nucleotides, the CDR3 is TGTGCCAGCAGAAGACTAGTAGGGCCGGGGACCCAGTACTTC.

This clonotype came up a few times. CDR3 sequence reads: CASTLLWPANTGELFF. The CDR3 DNA sequence: TGTGCCAGCACCCTCCTTTGGCCTGCGAACACCGGGGAGCTGTTTTTT. The rearrangement uses TRBV5-8 and TRBJ2-2; D not certain. CDR1 and CDR2 (germline): SGHTS, YDEGEE. V lost 6 bases to trimming and J lost 0 bases, with 15 bases between them. This CDR3 is built from 16 residues.

V gene TRBV30 combines with J gene TRBJ2-7; D gene unclear. There are 11 residues in the CDR3. Germline V lookup: CDR1 GTSNPN, CDR2 SVGIG (reference sequence). V was clipped by 2 bases and J by 5 bases, with 7 bases between them. This CDR3 is CAWSRSHEQYF. As DNA, the CDR3 is TGTGCCTGGAGTCGCAGCCACGAGCAGTACTTC.

In this sample, this clonotype turned up a few times. Since the CDR3 does not end with the conserved phenylalanine or tryptophan, this likely comes from a read error. This sequence joins TRBV12-3 or TRBV12-4 and TRBJ1-1, with D hard to call. The length of the CDR3 is 11 residues. Trimming removed 3 bases from V and 6 bases from J, with 5 bases in between. The CDR3 bases are TGTGCCAGCAGTTTTGGTGCTGAAGCTTTCCTT. Translating gives CASSFGAEAFL.